Shown below are 23 T cell receptor beta chains from a single sample sequenced in a study of Graves' ophthalmopathy and Graves' hyperthyroidism. Amplified material comprised TCR beta CDR3 regions derived from RNA transcripts. The first-round RT-PCR employed HTBI primers together with the Qiagen OneStep RT-PCR kit. A multiplex PCR was then performed as the second round. TCRdb recomputed calls from the multiplex PCR reads with MiXCR, one row per CDR3 protein. The data contain 35,000 to 45,000 distinct CDR3 sequences, roughly 52% of them singletons. Specimen: peripheral blood. The receptors stem from an adult woman with stable Graves' hyperthyroidism.

CDR3 bases: TGCAGTGCTCGTGTTGGTGAGCAGTTCTTC. Amino acids: CSARVGEQFF. V gene TRBV20-1 combines with J gene TRBJ2-1, with D unclear. The CDR3 runs 10 residues. With 5 bases removed from V and 9 bases from J, the gap between germline ends came to 8 bases. The germline gives CDR1 DFQATT, CDR2 SNEGSKA (reference sequence).

The chain joins TRBV15 to TRBJ1-1; maybe TRBD1 (6 bases). Trimming left V 3 bases short and J 11 bases short, with 13 bases between. Germline loops: CDR1 LNHNV, CDR2 YYDKDF (reference sequence). The CDR3 consists of 12 residues. The CDR3 loop is CATSSVGDKAFF. The CDR3 coding sequence is TGTGCCACCAGCAGTGTCGGGGACAAGGCTTTCTTT.

This chain joins TRBV7-3 and TRBJ2-1; D is ambiguous. This CDR3 is 13 amino acids long. Per the germline V gene, CDR1 is SGHTA and CDR2 is FQGTGA. V lost 1 base to trimming and J lost 6 bases, with 7 bases between them. Here the CDR3 DNA reads TGTGCCAGCAGCTTAAGCCGCGGCAATGAGCAGTTCTTC. Translating gives CASSLSRGNEQFF.

This clonotype was observed many times. The chain employs TRBV6-2 or TRBV6-3 and TRBJ1-2, with D perhaps matching TRBD1 (5 bases). Deletions cut 6 bases from V and 1 base from J, with 15 bases between. The CDR3 covers 15 residues. From germline, CDR1 is MNHEY and CDR2 SVGEGT. CDR3 nucleotides: TGTGCCAGCAGGTTTCTACCAGGGTTTAACTATGGCTACACCTTC. Encoded protein: CASRFLPGFNYGYTF.

This clonotype was found a few times. The CDR3 protein is CSAPLPGQLNTEAFF. Here the CDR3 DNA reads TGCAGTGCTCCTCTGCCGGGACAGCTGAACACTGAAGCTTTCTTT. This chain uses TRBV20-1 with TRBJ1-1; the match to TRBD1 covers 7 bases. The germline gives CDR1 DFQATT, CDR2 SNEGSKA (reference sequence). CDR3 length: 15 amino acids. V gave up 5 bases and J gave up 0 bases; unmatched junction bases: 9.

The V call is TRBV6-5, the J call TRBJ2-7, with a weak D call TRBD2 (6 bases). The CDR3 consists of 14 residues. The germline CDR1 and CDR2 sequences are MNHEY and SVGAGI. Trimming took off 0 bases at V and 2 bases at J, with 8 bases between the two ends. DNA for the CDR3: TGTGCCAGCAGTTACTCGCGGGGCCCCTACGAGCAGTACTTC. It codes for CASSYSRGPYEQYF.

The gene calls are TRBV7-9 and TRBJ2-2, with TRBD2 identical over 13 bases. Germline-derived CDR1 and CDR2 are SEHNR and FQNEAQ (reference sequence). V lost 6 bases, J lost 1 base, and 5 bases stayed unmatched. The CDR3 is made up of 17 amino acids. CDR3 region: CASRGWTSGGNTGELFF. The DNA of the CDR3 is TGTGCCAGCAGAGGTTGGACTAGCGGGGGGAACACCGGGGAGCTGTTTTTT.

The chain is built from TRBV20-1 and TRBJ2-7; 13 positions match TRBD2. Unmatched junction bases numbered 6, after V lost 5 bases and J lost 2 bases. Germline loops: CDR1 DFQATT, CDR2 SNEGSKA (reference sequence). The CDR3 totals 15 residues. The CDR3 sequence: CSAYGLAGAAYEQYF. The CDR3 region has the DNA TGCAGTGCTTACGGACTAGCGGGAGCCGCCTACGAGCAGTACTTC.

This chain connects TRBV15 to TRBJ1-6; D remains ambiguous. Germline V gives CDR1 LNHNV, CDR2 YYDKDF (reference sequence). V dropped 5 bases and J dropped 6 bases, with 11 bases sitting between them. This CDR3 contains 14 residues. CDR3 sequence reads: CATSARTVNSPLHF. Here the CDR3 DNA reads TGTGCCACCAGCGCCCGGACGGTTAATTCACCCCTCCACTTT.

A word on this clonotype: As the CDR3 is not closed by the conserved phenylalanine or tryptophan, this likely results from a read error. The chain uses TRBV3-1 and TRBJ2-6; 14 bases are shared with TRBD2. After removal of 5 bases from V and 2 bases from J, the junction contained 5 bases not matched to a gene. This CDR3 contains 18 residues. The germline V gene has CDR1 LGHDT and CDR2 YNNKEL (reference sequence). This CDR3 reads CASSGTSGRPPGANVLTS. In DNA, the CDR3 is TGTGCCAGCAGCGGGACTAGCGGGAGACCCCCTGGGGCCAACGTCCTGACTTCC.

About this clonotype itself: Germline is not matched at one junction end, which may reflect a read error. This sequence joins TRBV29-1 and TRBJ2-3; D not certain. In germline, CDR1 is SQVTM, CDR2 ANQGSEA. The CDR3 runs to 11 residues. CDR3 sequence reads: CSVDPPDTQCF. The CDR3 nucleotides are TGCAGCGTTGATCCCCCAGATACGCAGTGTTTT.

J is TRBJ2-7 and V is TRBV20-1; TRBD2 matches 13 bases. Germline V lookup: CDR1 DFQATT, CDR2 SNEGSKA (reference sequence). The CDR3 is 17 residues long. V shed 4 bases, J shed 0 bases, and the junction held 9 bases outside the gene matches. In nucleotides, the CDR3 is TGCAGTGCTACTACTAGCGGGAGGGCCGGGAGCTCCTACGAGCAGTACTTC. Its protein product is CSATTSGRAGSSYEQYF.

This clonotype occurred a few times. The chain joins TRBV24-1 to TRBJ2-1; 9 bases align to TRBD2. Germline trimming cut 5 bases from V and 4 bases from J; bases unmatched to any gene: 8. CDR1 is KGHDR, CDR2 SFDVKD, per germline. The CDR3 loop spans 16 amino acids. The CDR3 nucleotides read TGTGCCACCAGTGGCCTTCCTAGCGGGGAATACAATGAGCAGTTCTTC. Translated: CATSGLPSGEYNEQFF.

The chain recombines TRBV24-1 with TRBJ1-2, with 8 bases matching TRBD1. Germline V gene sequence: CDR1 KGHDR, CDR2 SFDVKD. Losses at the gene ends were 3 bases for V and 7 bases for J; bases not matched to a gene: 9. The CDR3 sequence is 15 residues long. The CDR3: CATSDDGQGWSGYTF. For the CDR3, the DNA is TGTGCCACCAGTGATGATGGACAGGGCTGGTCTGGCTACACCTTC.

This clonotype was found many times. The genes are TRBV25-1 and TRBJ2-7; the match to TRBD2 covers 7 bases. There are 13 residues in the CDR3. V shed 8 bases, J shed 3 bases, and the junction held 7 bases outside the gene matches. CDR1 is MGHDK, CDR2 SYGVNS, per germline. The CDR3 nucleotides are TGTGCCAGCGGTTTTGGCGGGAGCTACGAGCAGTACTTC. It yields the protein CASGFGGSYEQYF.

The V and J genes are TRBV13 and TRBJ1-4, with 7 bases identical to TRBD1. The CDR3 totals 17 residues. Losses at the gene ends were 8 bases for V and 1 base for J; bases not matched to a gene: 13. Per the germline V gene, CDR1 is PRHDT and CDR2 is FYEKMQ (reference sequence). The CDR3 bases are TGTGCCAGCCCCGCCGGGACAGACGCGGGAACTAATGAAAAACTGTTTTTT. It translates to CASPAGTDAGTNEKLFF. Together with reference TRBV13 and TRBJ1-4, the CDR3 gives the full variable domain: AAGVIQSPRHLIKEKRETATLKCYPIPRHDTVYWYQQGPGQDPQFLISFYEKMQSDKGSIPDRFSAQQFSDYHSELNMSSLELGDSALYFCASPAGTDAGTNEKLFFGSGTQLSVL.

This clonotype was seen many times. The chain links TRBV9 to TRBJ2-2; D might be TRBD1 (6 bases). Between the trimmed V and J ends, which lost 3 bases and 2 bases, there was a span of 11 bases. The CDR3 covers 15 residues. The germline V gene encodes CDR1 SGDLS and CDR2 YYNGEE. The CDR3, as DNA: TGTGCCAGCAGCGGTGGACAGATCAACACCGGGGAGCTGTTTTTT. It translates to CASSGGQINTGELFF.

With regard to this clonotype: No conserved phenylalanine or tryptophan is present at the end of the CDR3, so a read error is the likely explanation. The chain joins TRBV7-9 to TRBJ1-1; D might be TRBD1 (6 bases). The germline CDR1 and CDR2 sequences are SEHNR and FQNEAQ (reference sequence). The CDR3 spans 14 residues. V was clipped by 5 bases and J by 1 base, with 11 bases between them. CDR3 sequence: CASSPPGQNTEAFS. The CDR3, as DNA: TGTGCCAGCAGCCCACCGGGACAGAACACTGAAGCTTTCTCT.

The J gene is TRBJ2-6, the V gene TRBV7-9; 7 bases are a match to TRBD1. CDR1 is SEHNR and CDR2 is FQNEAQ in the germline V gene (reference sequence). The CDR3 has 11 residues. With V trimmed by 6 bases and J by 17 bases, 7 bases remained unmatched. The CDR3 nucleotides are TGTGCCAGCAGTTTTACCGACAGGGTGACTTTC. Translated: CASSFTDRVTF.

This chain uses TRBV6-1 with TRBJ1-2, with 9 bases aligning to TRBD1. The length of the CDR3 is 14 residues. With 5 bases clipped from V and 5 bases from J, the junction kept 6 bases outside the gene matches. From germline, CDR1 is MNHNS and CDR2 SASEGT. The CDR3 DNA reads as TGTGCCAGCAGTTACGTGGGGACAGGGTATGGCTACACCTTC. Its translation: CASSYVGTGYGYTF.

This clonotype was detected ten times or more. This rearrangement joins TRBV7-8 to TRBJ1-1; no firm D call. CDR3 length equals 14 residues. Germline-derived CDR1 and CDR2 are SGHVS and FQNEAQ. Trimming cost V 2 bases and J 4 bases, with 11 bases left between them. For the CDR3, the DNA is TGTGCCAGCAGCTTAAATATGTATGGCACTGAAGCTTTCTTT. Its translation: CASSLNMYGTEAFF.

This clonotype was observed many times. This chain links TRBV7-2 with TRBJ2-2; D not certain. Trimming stripped 6 bases from V and 3 bases from J, with 11 bases between. Germline loops: CDR1 SGHTA, CDR2 FQGNSA. This CDR3 comprises 14 residues. CDR3 coding DNA: TGTGCCAGCAGATTTGCTCGGTACACCGGGGAGCTGTTTTTT. It yields the protein CASRFARYTGELFF.

Ten or more counts support this clonotype. This rearrangement joins TRBV5-4 to TRBJ1-1; D is uncertain. Per the germline V gene, CDR1 is SGHNT and CDR2 is YYREEE (reference sequence). The CDR3 covers 13 residues. Trimming cost V 3 bases and J 5 bases, with 11 bases left between them. The CDR3 sequence is CASSSATSTEAFF. The CDR3, as DNA: TGTGCCAGCAGCTCGGCTACCTCGACTGAAGCTTTCTTT.